This T cell receptor (beta chain) was documented in a study of T cell responses to AZD1222 COVID-19 vaccine. Study-wide findings and caveats: Among vaccine-associated CD4 TCRs, coverage spanned spike, with dominance at 160-218 and 743-854.

In the case of this clone: Its antigen remains unknown.

V shed 3 bases and J shed 1 base, with 9 bases lying between them. Germline V lookup: CDR1 LGHDT, CDR2 YNNKEL (reference sequence). This CDR3 contains 15 residues. Profiling relied on immunoSEQ multiplex PCR, and the TCRdb table lists in-frame clones only, not all of them. The sample carries 150,000 or so clones, approximately 88% recorded once. This chain connects TRBV3-1 (or the pseudogene TRBV3-2) to TRBJ2-2; D is undetermined. The input for sequencing was peripheral blood, taken on day 0 of AZD1222 vaccination. The TCR comes from an adult in good health. The CDR3 DNA sequence: TGTGCCAGCAGCCAGAGACGGATGAACACCGGGGAGCTGTTTTTT. It codes for CASSQRRMNTGELFF.